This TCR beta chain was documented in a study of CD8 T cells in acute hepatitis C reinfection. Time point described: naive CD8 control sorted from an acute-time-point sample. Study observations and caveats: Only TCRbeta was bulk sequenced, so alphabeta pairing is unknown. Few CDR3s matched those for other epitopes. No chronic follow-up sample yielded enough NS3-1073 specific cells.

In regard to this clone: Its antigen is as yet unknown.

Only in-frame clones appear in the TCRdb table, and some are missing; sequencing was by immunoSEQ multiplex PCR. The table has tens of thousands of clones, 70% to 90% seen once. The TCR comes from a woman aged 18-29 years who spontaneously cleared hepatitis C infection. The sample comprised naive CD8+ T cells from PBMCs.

The CDR3 sequence is CASSVAPGDSSYNEQFF. CDR3 sequence (DNA): TGTGCCAGCAGCGTTGCCCCAGGGGACTCCTCCTACAATGAGCAGTTCTTC. The chain uses TRBV9 and TRBJ2-1; D tentatively fits TRBD1 or TRBD2 (6 bases each). V was clipped by 2 bases and J by 0 bases, with 15 bases between them. CDR3 length: 17 amino acids. Germline V gives CDR1 SGDLS, CDR2 YYNGEE. The whole variable domain, remainder taken from reference TRBV9 and TRBJ2-1, is DSGVTQTPKHLITATGQRVTLRCSPRSGDLSVYWYQQSLDQGLQFLIQYYNGEERAKGNILERFSAQQFPDLHSELNLSSLELGDSALYFCASSVAPGDSSYNEQFFGPGTRLTVL.